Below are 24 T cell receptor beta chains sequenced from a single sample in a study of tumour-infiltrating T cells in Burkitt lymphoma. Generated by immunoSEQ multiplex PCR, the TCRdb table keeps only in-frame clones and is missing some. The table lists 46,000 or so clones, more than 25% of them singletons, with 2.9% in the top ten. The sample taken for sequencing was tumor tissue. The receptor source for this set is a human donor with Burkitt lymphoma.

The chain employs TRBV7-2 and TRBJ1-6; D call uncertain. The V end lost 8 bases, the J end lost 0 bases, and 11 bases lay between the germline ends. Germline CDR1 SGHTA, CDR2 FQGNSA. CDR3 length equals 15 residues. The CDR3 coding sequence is TGTGCCAGCGGTGGCCGAAGCTCCTATAATTCACCCCTCCACTTT. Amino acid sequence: CASGGRSSYNSPLHF.

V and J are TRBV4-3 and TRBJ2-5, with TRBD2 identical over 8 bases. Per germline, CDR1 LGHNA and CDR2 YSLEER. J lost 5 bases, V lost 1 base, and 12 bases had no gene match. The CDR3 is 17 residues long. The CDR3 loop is CASSQVSTSDKKETQYF. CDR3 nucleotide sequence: TGCGCCAGCAGCCAAGTCTCGACTAGCGACAAGAAGGAGACCCAGTACTTC.

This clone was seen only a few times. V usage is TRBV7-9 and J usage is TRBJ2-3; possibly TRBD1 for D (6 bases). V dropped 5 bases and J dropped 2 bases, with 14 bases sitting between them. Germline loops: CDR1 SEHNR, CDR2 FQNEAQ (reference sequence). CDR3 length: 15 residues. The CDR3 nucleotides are TGTGCCAGCAGCCATCTGGGGGCTCTCACAGATACGCAGTATTTT. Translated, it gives CASSHLGALTDTQYF.

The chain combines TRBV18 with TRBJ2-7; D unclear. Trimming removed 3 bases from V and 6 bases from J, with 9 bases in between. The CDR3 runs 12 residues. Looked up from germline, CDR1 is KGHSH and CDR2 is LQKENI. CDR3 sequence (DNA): TGTGCCAGCTCACCCCAGCCGTTCGAGCAGTACTTC. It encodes CASSPQPFEQYF.

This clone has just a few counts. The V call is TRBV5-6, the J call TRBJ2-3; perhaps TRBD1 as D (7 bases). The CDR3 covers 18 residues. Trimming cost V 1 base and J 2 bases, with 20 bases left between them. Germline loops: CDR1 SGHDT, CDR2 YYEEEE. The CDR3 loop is CASSLWRGQNDDTDTQYF. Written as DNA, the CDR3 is TGTGCCAGCAGCTTGTGGCGGGGACAGAACGATGACACAGATACGCAGTATTTT.

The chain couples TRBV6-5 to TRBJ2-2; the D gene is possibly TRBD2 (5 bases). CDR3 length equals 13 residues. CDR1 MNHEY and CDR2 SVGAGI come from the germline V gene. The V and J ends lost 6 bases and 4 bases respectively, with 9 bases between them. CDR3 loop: CASRTGITGELFF. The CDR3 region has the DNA TGTGCCAGCAGGACCGGGATCACCGGGGAGCTGTTTTTT.

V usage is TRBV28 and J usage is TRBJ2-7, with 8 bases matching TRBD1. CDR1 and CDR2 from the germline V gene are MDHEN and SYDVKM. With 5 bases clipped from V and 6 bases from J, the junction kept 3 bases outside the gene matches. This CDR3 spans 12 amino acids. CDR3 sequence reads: CASSLTGAEQYF. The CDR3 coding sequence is TGTGCCAGCAGTCTGACAGGGGCCGAGCAGTACTTC.

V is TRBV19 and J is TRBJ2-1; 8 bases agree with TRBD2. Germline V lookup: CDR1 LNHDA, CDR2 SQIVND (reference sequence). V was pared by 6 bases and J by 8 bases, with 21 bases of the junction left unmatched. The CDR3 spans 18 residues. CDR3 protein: CASSPGGHSGTRLDEQFF. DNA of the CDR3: TGTGCCAGTAGCCCGGGGGGGCATTCCGGGACCCGGCTGGATGAGCAGTTCTTC.

As DNA, the CDR3 is TGCGCCAGCAGCCCGTGGGACTTTAATTCACCCCTCCACTTT. It is translated as CASSPWDFNSPLHF. The chain is built from TRBV5-1 and TRBJ1-6; TRBD1 might be the D (5 bases). The germline gives CDR1 SGHRS, CDR2 YFSETQ. The length of the CDR3 is 14 residues. Trimming removed 4 bases at V and 6 bases at J, with 11 bases between.

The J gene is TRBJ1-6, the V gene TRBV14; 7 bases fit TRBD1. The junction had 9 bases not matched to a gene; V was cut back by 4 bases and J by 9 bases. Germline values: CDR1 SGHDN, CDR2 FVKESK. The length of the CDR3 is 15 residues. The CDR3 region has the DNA TGTGCCAGCAGCCTCTTGGGAGGGGGCGTTTCACCCCTCCACTTT. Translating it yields CASSLLGGGVSPLHF.

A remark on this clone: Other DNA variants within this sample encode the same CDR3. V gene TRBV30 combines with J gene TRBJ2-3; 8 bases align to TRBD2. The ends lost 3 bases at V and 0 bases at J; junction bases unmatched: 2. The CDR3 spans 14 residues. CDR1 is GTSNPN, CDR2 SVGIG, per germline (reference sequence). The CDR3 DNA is TGTGCCTGGAGCGGGGGGGGGAGCACAGATACGCAGTATTTT. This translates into CAWSGGGSTDTQYF.

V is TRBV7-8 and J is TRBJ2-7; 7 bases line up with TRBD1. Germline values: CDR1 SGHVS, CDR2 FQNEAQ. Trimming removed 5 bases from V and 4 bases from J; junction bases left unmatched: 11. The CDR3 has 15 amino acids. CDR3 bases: TGTGCCAGCAGCCTGAGTACGGGACAGATATACGAGCAGTACTTC. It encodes CASSLSTGQIYEQYF.

The CDR3, as DNA: TGCGCCAGCAGCTTGTTGACTAGCGGGGGTAACGGGGAGCTGTTTTTT. Protein sequence: CASSLLTSGGNGELFF. The chain links TRBV5-1 to TRBJ2-2; 12 bases map to TRBD2. Germline CDR1 and CDR2: SGHRS and YFSETQ. This CDR3 spans 16 amino acids. J gave up 7 bases and V 1 base, and 5 bases lay outside the gene matches.

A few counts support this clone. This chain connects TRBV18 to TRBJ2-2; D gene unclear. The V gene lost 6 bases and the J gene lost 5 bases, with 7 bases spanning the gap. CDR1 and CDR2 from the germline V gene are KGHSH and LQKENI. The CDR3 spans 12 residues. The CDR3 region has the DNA TGTGCCAGCTCTCGAAAGACCGGGGAGCTGTTTTTT. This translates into CASSRKTGELFF.

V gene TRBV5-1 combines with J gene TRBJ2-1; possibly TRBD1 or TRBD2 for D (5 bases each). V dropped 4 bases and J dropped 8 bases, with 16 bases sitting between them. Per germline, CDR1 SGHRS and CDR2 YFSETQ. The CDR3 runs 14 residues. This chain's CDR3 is CASSRGLGDDEQFF. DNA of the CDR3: TGCGCCAGCAGCCGAGGGCTAGGGGACGATGAGCAGTTCTTC.

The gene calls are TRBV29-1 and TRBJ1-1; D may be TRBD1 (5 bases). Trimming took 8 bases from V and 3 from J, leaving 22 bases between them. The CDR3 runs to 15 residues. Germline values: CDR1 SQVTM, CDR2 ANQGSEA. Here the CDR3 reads CSNWGGDGGYTEAFF. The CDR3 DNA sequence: TGCAGCAATTGGGGAGGGGACGGTGGATACACTGAAGCTTTCTTT. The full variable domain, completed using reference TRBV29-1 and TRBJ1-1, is SAVISQKPSRDICQRGTSLTIQCQVDSQVTMMFWYRQQPGQSLTLIATANQGSEATYESGFVIDKFPISRPNLTFSTLTVSNMSPEDSSIYLCSNWGGDGGYTEAFFGQGTRLTVV.

CDR3 sequence: CASSRERQGAGEQYF. The CDR3 region has the DNA TGTGCCAGCAGCCGGGAGAGACAGGGGGCAGGCGAGCAGTACTTC. V is TRBV16 and J is TRBJ2-7; 10 positions agree with TRBD1. CDR3 size: 15 residues. Germline CDR1 and CDR2: KGHSY and FQNENV. J gave up 6 bases and V 4 bases, and 9 bases lay outside the gene matches.

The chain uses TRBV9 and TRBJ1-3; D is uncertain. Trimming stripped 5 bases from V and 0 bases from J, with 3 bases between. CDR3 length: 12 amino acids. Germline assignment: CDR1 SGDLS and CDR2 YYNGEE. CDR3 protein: CASSNSGNTIYF. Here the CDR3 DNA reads TGTGCCAGCAGTAACTCTGGAAACACCATATATTTT. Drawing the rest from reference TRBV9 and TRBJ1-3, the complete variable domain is DSGVTQTPKHLITATGQRVTLRCSPRSGDLSVYWYQQSLDQGLQFLIQYYNGEERAKGNILERFSAQQFPDLHSELNLSSLELGDSALYFCASSNSGNTIYFGEGSWLTVV.

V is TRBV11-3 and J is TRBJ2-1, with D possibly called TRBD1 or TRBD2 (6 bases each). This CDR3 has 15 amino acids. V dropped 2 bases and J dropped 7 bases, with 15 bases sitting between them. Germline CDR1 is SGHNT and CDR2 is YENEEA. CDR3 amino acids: CASSLLRGAHNEQFF. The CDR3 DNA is TGTGCCAGCAGCTTATTGAGGGGGGCACATAATGAGCAGTTCTTC.

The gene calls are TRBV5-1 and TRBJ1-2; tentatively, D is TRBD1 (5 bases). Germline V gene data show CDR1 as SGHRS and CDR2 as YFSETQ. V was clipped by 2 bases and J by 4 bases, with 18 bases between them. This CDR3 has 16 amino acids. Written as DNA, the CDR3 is TGCGCCAGCAGCTTTCTTGGGGCAGGGCAAGGCTATGGCTACACCTTC. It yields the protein CASSFLGAGQGYGYTF.

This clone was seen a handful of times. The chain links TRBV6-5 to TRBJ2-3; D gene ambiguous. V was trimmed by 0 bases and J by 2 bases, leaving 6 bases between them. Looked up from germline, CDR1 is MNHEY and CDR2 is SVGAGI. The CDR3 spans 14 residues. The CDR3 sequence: CASSYSRPTDTQYF. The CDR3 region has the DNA TGTGCCAGCAGTTACTCCCGGCCCACAGATACGCAGTATTTT.

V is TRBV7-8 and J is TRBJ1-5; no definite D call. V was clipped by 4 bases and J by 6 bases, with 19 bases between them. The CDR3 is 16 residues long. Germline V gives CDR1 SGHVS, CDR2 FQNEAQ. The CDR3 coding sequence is TGTGCCAGCAGCTCACTTCGGGCCTCTATGTCTCAGCCCCAGCATTTT. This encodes CASSSLRASMSQPQHF.

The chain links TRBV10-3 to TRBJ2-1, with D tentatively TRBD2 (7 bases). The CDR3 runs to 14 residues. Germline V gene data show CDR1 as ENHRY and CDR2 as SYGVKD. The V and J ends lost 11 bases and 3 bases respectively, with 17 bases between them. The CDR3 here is CASTPGGLYNEQFF. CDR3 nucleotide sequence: TGTGCCTCCACTCCGGGGGGCCTCTACAATGAGCAGTTCTTC.

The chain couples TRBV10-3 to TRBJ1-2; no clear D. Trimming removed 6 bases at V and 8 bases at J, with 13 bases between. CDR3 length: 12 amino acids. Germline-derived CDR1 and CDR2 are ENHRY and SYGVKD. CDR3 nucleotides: TGTGCCATCAGCCGCCACCCCGGGGGCTACACCTTC. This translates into CAISRHPGGYTF.